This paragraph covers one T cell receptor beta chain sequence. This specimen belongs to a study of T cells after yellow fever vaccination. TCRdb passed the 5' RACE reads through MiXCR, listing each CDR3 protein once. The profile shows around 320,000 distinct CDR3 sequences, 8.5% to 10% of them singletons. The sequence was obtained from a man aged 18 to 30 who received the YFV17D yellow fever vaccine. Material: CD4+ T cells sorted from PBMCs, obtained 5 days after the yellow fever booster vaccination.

CDR3 sequence: CASSLDRTGSGYTF. CDR3 in DNA: TGTGCCAGCAGCTTAGACCGGACAGGATCGGGCTACACCTTC. The rearrangement uses TRBV11-2 and TRBJ1-2; 7 bases are shared with TRBD1. This CDR3 has 14 amino acids. With V trimmed by 0 bases and J by 8 bases, 6 bases remained unmatched. Germline CDR1 SGHAT, CDR2 FQNNGV.